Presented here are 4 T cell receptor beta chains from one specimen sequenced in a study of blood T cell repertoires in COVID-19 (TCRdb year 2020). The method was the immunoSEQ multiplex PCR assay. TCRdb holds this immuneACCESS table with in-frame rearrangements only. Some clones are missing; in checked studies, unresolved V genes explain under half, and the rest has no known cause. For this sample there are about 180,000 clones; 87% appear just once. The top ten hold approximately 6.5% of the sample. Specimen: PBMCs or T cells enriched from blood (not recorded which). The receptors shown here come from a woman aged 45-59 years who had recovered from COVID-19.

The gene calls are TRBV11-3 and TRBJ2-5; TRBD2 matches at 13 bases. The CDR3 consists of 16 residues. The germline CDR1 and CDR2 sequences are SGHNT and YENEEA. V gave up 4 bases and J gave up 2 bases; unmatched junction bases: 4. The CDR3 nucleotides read TGTGCCAGCAGCTCACAGACTAGCGGGAGGCAAGAGACCCAGTACTTC. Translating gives CASSSQTSGRQETQYF.

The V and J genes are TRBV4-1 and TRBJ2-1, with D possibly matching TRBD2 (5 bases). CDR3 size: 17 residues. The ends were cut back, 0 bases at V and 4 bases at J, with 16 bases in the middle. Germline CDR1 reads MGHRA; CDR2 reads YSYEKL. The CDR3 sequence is CASSQDPAEWRYNEQFF. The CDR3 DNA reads TGCGCCAGCAGCCAAGATCCAGCGGAGTGGAGGTACAATGAGCAGTTCTTC.

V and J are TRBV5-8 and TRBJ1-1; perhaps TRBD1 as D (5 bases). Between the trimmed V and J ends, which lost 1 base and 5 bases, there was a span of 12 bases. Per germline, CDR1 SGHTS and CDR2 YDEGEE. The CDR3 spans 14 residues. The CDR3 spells CASSLSRARTEAFF. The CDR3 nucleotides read TGTGCCAGCAGCTTGAGCAGGGCGAGGACTGAAGCTTTCTTT.

The CDR3 region is CASSLGFVAGGPGDTQYF. The CDR3 DNA reads TGTGCCAGCAGCTTGGGATTCGTAGCGGGAGGGCCGGGAGATACGCAGTATTTT. The rearrangement uses TRBV5-6 and TRBJ2-3; 11 bases match TRBD2. CDR1 and CDR2 from the germline V gene are SGHDT and YYEEEE. Trimming removed 0 bases from V and 5 bases from J; junction bases left unmatched: 11. The CDR3 loop spans 18 amino acids.